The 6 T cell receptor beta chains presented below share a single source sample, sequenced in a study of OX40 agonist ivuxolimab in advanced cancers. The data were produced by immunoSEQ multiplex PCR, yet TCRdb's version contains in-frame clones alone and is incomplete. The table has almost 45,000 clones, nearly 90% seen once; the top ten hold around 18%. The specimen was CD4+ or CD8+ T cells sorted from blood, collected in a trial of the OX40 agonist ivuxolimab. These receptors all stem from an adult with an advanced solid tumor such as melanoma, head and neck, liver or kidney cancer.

CDR3 residues: CASSQNNEQFF. CDR3 DNA: TGCGCCAGCAGCCAAAACAATGAGCAGTTCTTC. The chain couples TRBV4-1 to TRBJ2-1; no firm D call. The ends were cut back, 2 bases at V and 5 bases at J, with 1 base in the middle. The CDR3 totals 11 residues. Per germline, CDR1 MGHRA and CDR2 YSYEKL.

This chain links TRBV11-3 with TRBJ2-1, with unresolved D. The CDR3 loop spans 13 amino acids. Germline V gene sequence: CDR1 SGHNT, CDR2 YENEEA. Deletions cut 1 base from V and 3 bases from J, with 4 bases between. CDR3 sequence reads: CASSLAIYNEQFF. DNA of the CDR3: TGTGCCAGCAGCTTAGCCATCTACAATGAGCAGTTCTTC. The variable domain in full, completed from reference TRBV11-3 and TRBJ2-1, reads EAGVVQSPRYKIIEKKQPVAFWCNPISGHNTLYWYLQNLGQGPELLIRYENEEAVDDSQLPKDRFSAERLKGVDSTLKIQPAELGDSAVYLCASSLAIYNEQFFGPGTRLTVL.

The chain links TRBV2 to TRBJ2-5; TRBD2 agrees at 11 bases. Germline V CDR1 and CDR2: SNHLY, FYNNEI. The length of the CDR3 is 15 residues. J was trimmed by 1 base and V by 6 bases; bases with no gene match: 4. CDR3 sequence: CASRPLAGAQETQYF. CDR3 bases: TGTGCCAGCAGGCCACTAGCGGGGGCCCAAGAGACCCAGTACTTC.

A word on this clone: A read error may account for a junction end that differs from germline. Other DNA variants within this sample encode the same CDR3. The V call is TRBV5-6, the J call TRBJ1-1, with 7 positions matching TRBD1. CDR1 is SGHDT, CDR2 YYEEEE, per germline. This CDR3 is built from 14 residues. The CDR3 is CASSYIQGFTEAFF. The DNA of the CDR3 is TGTGCCAGCAGCTATATACAGGGGTTTACTGAGGCTTTCTTT.

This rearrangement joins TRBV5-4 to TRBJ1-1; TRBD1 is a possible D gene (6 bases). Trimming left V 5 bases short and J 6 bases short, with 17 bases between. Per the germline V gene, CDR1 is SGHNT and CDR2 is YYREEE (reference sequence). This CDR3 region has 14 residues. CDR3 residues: CASSEGGGLPEAFF. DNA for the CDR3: TGTGCCAGCAGTGAGGGGGGGGGATTGCCTGAAGCTTTCTTT.

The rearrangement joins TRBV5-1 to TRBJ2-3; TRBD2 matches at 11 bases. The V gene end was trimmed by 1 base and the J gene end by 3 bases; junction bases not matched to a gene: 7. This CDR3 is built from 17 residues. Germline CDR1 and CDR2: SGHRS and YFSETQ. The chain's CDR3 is CASSLLAGGRVTDTQYF. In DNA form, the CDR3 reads TGCGCCAGCAGCTTGTTAGCGGGGGGGCGTGTAACAGATACGCAGTATTTT.